The 24 T cell receptor beta chains listed next were all sequenced from one sample in a study of T cell responses to AZD1222 COVID-19 vaccine. Measured with immunoSEQ multiplex PCR; TCRdb has only the in-frame clones, and not every one. Of 150,000 to 200,000 clones listed, about 92% are singletons. The input for sequencing was peripheral blood, taken on day 0 of AZD1222 vaccination. Source of these receptors: an adult in good health.

The gene calls are TRBV28 and TRBJ2-7; D gene uncertain. Germline V gives CDR1 MDHEN, CDR2 SYDVKM. The length of the CDR3 is 11 residues. Trimming took 6 bases from V and 3 from J, leaving 6 bases between them. The DNA of the CDR3 is TGTGCCAGCAGCTACCTCTACGAGCAGTACTTC. Its translation: CASSYLYEQYF. The variable domain in full, with the rest retrieved from reference TRBV28 and TRBJ2-7, is DVKVTQSSRYLVKRTGEKVFLECVQDMDHENMFWYRQDPGLGLRLIYFSYDVKMKEKGDIPEGYSVSREKKERFSLILESASTNQTSMYLCASSYLYEQYFGPGTRLTVT.

CDR3 in DNA: TGCGCCAGCAGTGGAGCCCAACTCTATGGCTACACCTTC. Encoded protein: CASSGAQLYGYTF. This chain uses TRBV10-1 with TRBJ1-2; the D is unclear. The V gene's germline CDR1 is WNHNN and CDR2 SYGVQD (reference sequence). CDR3 length: 13 amino acids. The V end was cut by 4 bases, the J end by 4 bases, with 10 bases between.

The chain is built from TRBV18 and TRBJ1-1, with D possibly being TRBD1 (6 bases). Trimming pared 5 bases from V and 3 bases from J, leaving 10 bases between. Germline V gene data show CDR1 as KGHSH and CDR2 as LQKENI. The CDR3 contains 13 residues. In DNA, the CDR3 is TGTGCCAGCTCAAGGGACACCTACACTGAAGCTTTCTTT. Its protein product is CASSRDTYTEAFF.

V gene TRBV2 combines with J gene TRBJ2-3; D not resolved. Between the trimmed V and J ends, which lost 3 bases and 0 bases, there was a span of 7 bases. Per germline, CDR1 SNHLY and CDR2 FYNNEI. The CDR3 consists of 14 residues. The DNA of the CDR3 is TGTGCCAGCAGTGACCGGCGGAGCACAGATACGCAGTATTTT. It codes for CASSDRRSTDTQYF.

Comments on this clone: This CDR3 is missing its conserved last phenylalanine or tryptophan, likely due to a read error. No DNA is shown, since the ends of the CDR3 on it are uncertain; the CDR3 is the one TCRdb lists. The chain recombines TRBV7-9 with TRBJ2-4; TRBD2, the table's D call, was not compared with the DNA. CDR1 is SEHNR, CDR2 FQNEAQ, per germline (reference sequence). Inclusive of both ends, the CDR3 amounts to 12 amino acids. The CDR3 sequence is CASSFTSGTIIL.

This clone has a single count. This sequence joins TRBV27 and TRBJ2-5, with 8 bases identical to TRBD2. V was clipped by 6 bases and J by 2 bases; unmatched bases: 20. The V gene's germline CDR1 is MNHEY and CDR2 SMNVEV (reference sequence). This CDR3 spans 19 amino acids. In DNA form, the CDR3 reads TGTGCCAGCAGCCCCAAGAACTTCCGGGGGGGTTACCCGCAAGAGACCCAGTACTTC. It translates to CASSPKNFRGGYPQETQYF.

J is TRBJ1-2 and V is TRBV7-9; 8 bases fit TRBD1. Germline values: CDR1 SEHNR, CDR2 FQNEAQ (reference sequence). The CDR3 is 14 residues long. J lost 8 bases, V lost 7 bases, and 12 bases had no gene match. The CDR3 here is CASITGQGSGGYTF. DNA of the CDR3: TGTGCCAGCATTACCGGACAGGGTTCGGGCGGCTACACCTTC. The full variable domain, with the rest looked up from reference TRBV7-9 and TRBJ1-2, is DTGVSQNPRHKITKRGQNVTFRCDPISEHNRLYWYRQTLGQGPEFLTYFQNEAQLEKSRLLSDRFSAERPKGSFSTLEIQRTEQGDSAMYLCASITGQGSGGYTFGSGTRLTVV.

The chain uses TRBV10-3 and TRBJ1-1; possible D gene TRBD1, 5 bases. Per the germline V gene, CDR1 is ENHRY and CDR2 is SYGVKD. CDR3 size: 15 residues. V was cut by 3 bases and J by 1 base, with 12 bases left in between. CDR3 amino acids: CAISDRESGNTEAFF. In DNA form, the CDR3 reads TGTGCCATCAGTGACAGGGAGTCGGGGAACACTGAAGCTTTCTTT.

The rearrangement links TRBV12-3 or TRBV12-4 to TRBJ2-2; 7 bases agree with TRBD1. The CDR3 is made up of 12 amino acids. Trimming took 3 bases from V and 13 from J; bases not matched to a gene: 5. CDR3 in DNA: TGTGCCAGCAGTTTCGACCGGACAGGGCTGTTTTTT. Translation: CASSFDRTGLFF.

The V gene is TRBV2, the J gene TRBJ1-1; 7 bases are a match to TRBD1. Per the germline V gene, CDR1 is SNHLY and CDR2 is FYNNEI. The V and J ends lost 3 bases and 3 bases, in that order; junction bases with no gene match: 7. The CDR3 extends over 15 amino acids. The CDR3 DNA sequence: TGTGCCAGCAGTGACGGGAGGGGGCAAGACACTGAAGCTTTCTTT. Protein: CASSDGRGQDTEAFF.

This chain joins TRBV7-8 and TRBJ1-5; no firm D call. The CDR3 length is 15 residues. V shed 5 bases and J shed 3 bases, with 14 bases lying between them. CDR1 and CDR2 from the germline V gene are SGHVS and FQNEAQ. This CDR3 reads CASSKGWGVNQPQHF. The DNA for the CDR3 is TGTGCCAGCAGCAAGGGCTGGGGTGTCAATCAGCCCCAGCATTTT. The full variable domain, completed using reference TRBV7-8 and TRBJ1-5, is GAGVSQSPRYKVAKRGQDVALRCDPISGHVSLFWYQQALGQGPEFLTYFQNEAQLDKSGLPSDRFFAERPEGSVSTLKIQRTQQEDSAVYLCASSKGWGVNQPQHFGDGTRLSIL.

The chain links TRBV10-1 to TRBJ1-1; TRBD1 matches 10 bases. Looked up from germline, CDR1 is WNHNN and CDR2 is SYGVQD (reference sequence). V gave up 4 bases and J gave up 1 base; unmatched junction bases: 3. The CDR3 length is 15 residues. This CDR3 is CASSAGQGTNTEAFF. CDR3 DNA sequence: TGCGCCAGCAGTGCGGGACAGGGGACGAACACTGAAGCTTTCTTT.

The V call is TRBV10-3, the J call TRBJ2-7; 8 bases line up with TRBD1. CDR3 length equals 16 residues. V shed 4 bases and J 4 bases; nucleotides not matched to a gene: 12. Germline V gene sequence: CDR1 ENHRY, CDR2 SYGVKD. CDR3: CAISVNPRQGAYEQYF. CDR3 sequence (DNA): TGTGCCATCAGTGTTAACCCCCGTCAGGGGGCTTACGAGCAGTACTTC.

The V call is TRBV5-1, the J call TRBJ2-1; unclear D gene. The CDR3 is 16 residues long. Germline values: CDR1 SGHRS, CDR2 YFSETQ. Trimming left V 0 bases short and J 0 bases short, with 10 bases between. The chain's CDR3 is CASSLAASRSYNEQFF. The CDR3 DNA reads as TGCGCCAGCAGCTTGGCGGCCAGCCGCTCCTACAATGAGCAGTTCTTC.

The chain employs TRBV12-5 and TRBJ1-1; D uncertain. There are 15 residues in the CDR3. Per germline, CDR1 LGHNT and CDR2 FRNRAP. The V gene lost 2 bases and the J gene lost 4 bases, with 14 bases spanning the gap. In DNA, the CDR3 is TGTGCTAGTGGTTTGCCCAGGACCGCCGGCACTGAAGCTTTCTTT. Its protein is CASGLPRTAGTEAFF.

The J gene is TRBJ1-2, the V gene TRBV5-6; TRBD1 might be the D (5 bases). This CDR3 contains 13 residues. V was cut by 1 base and J by 6 bases, with 10 bases left in between. CDR1 SGHDT and CDR2 YYEEEE come from the germline V gene. CDR3 in DNA: TGTGCCAGCAGCTTGCTTGAGGGGAATGGCTACACCTTC. Protein sequence: CASSLLEGNGYTF.

The CDR3 spells CASSPDSVLSGNTIYF. The CDR3 DNA follows: TGCGCCAGCAGCCCCGACAGTGTCCTCTCTGGAAACACCATATATTTT. The rearrangement joins TRBV5-1 to TRBJ1-3; TRBD1 is a possible D gene (5 bases). CDR3 size: 16 residues. Germline CDR1 is SGHRS and CDR2 is YFSETQ. The V and J ends lost 4 bases and 0 bases respectively, with 14 bases between them.

The V gene is TRBV3-1 (or the pseudogene TRBV3-2), the J gene TRBJ2-1, with 10 bases aligning to TRBD1. This CDR3 region has 14 residues. Germline CDR1 and CDR2: LGHDT and YNNKEL (reference sequence). Trimming cost V 1 base and J 16 bases; bases outside gene matches: 10. CDR3 nucleotide sequence: TGTGCCAGCAGCCAAGGCGGACAGGGGGTAAGACAATTCTTC. Protein sequence: CASSQGGQGVRQFF.

The CDR3: CATSATGGETQYF. The CDR3 DNA reads as TGTGCCACCAGTGCAACGGGGGGGGAGACCCAGTACTTC. The V and J genes are TRBV24-1 and TRBJ2-5, with TRBD2 matching over 8 bases. The CDR3 is made up of 13 amino acids. In germline, CDR1 is KGHDR, CDR2 SFDVKD. Losses at the gene ends were 5 bases for V and 5 bases for J; bases not matched to a gene: 3.

This clone has a single count. This chain uses TRBV5-1 with TRBJ1-1; no reliable D call. V was shortened by 4 bases and J by 0 bases, with 13 bases between the two germline ends. Germline V gene lookup returns CDR1 SGHRS and CDR2 YFSETQ. The CDR3 has 15 residues. CDR3 region: CASSTSGGMNTEAFF. CDR3 sequence (DNA): TGCGCCAGCAGCACCTCGGGAGGGATGAACACTGAAGCTTTCTTT.

This rearrangement joins TRBV5-1 to TRBJ2-3; the D gene is possibly TRBD2 (5 bases). The ends were cut back, 4 bases at V and 8 bases at J, with 17 bases in the middle. CDR3 length: 14 amino acids. CDR1 is SGHRS, CDR2 YFSETQ, per germline. The CDR3 coding sequence is TGCGCCAGCAGCGACCCAGGCGGCGAGGGTACGCAGTATTTT. It translates to CASSDPGGEGTQYF.

This chain connects TRBV29-1 to TRBJ1-2; D ambiguous. V lost 3 bases and J lost 8, with 13 bases in between. The CDR3 extends over 12 amino acids. In germline, CDR1 is SQVTM, CDR2 ANQGSEA. CDR3 amino acids: CSVDSGEGGYTF. CDR3 sequence (DNA): TGCAGCGTTGATTCCGGGGAAGGGGGCTACACCTTC.

The V gene is TRBV7-9, the J gene TRBJ1-2; 8 positions match TRBD1. This CDR3 has 15 amino acids. The germline CDR1 and CDR2 sequences are SEHNR and FQNEAQ (reference sequence). V shed 2 bases and J 4 bases; nucleotides not matched to a gene: 6. The CDR3 is CASSLTGGRSYGYTF. The CDR3 DNA reads as TGTGCCAGCAGCTTAACAGGGGGTAGATCCTATGGCTACACCTTC.

The count of this clone is one. The chain couples TRBV7-2 to TRBJ2-5; 7 nucleotides align to TRBD1. The CDR3 consists of 15 residues. CDR1 is SGHTA and CDR2 is FQGNSA in the germline V gene. V shed 3 bases and J 2 bases; nucleotides not matched to a gene: 6. Written as DNA, the CDR3 is TGTGCCAGCAGCTTTTACCGGGACAGACAAGAGACCCAGTACTTC. Translation: CASSFYRDRQETQYF.